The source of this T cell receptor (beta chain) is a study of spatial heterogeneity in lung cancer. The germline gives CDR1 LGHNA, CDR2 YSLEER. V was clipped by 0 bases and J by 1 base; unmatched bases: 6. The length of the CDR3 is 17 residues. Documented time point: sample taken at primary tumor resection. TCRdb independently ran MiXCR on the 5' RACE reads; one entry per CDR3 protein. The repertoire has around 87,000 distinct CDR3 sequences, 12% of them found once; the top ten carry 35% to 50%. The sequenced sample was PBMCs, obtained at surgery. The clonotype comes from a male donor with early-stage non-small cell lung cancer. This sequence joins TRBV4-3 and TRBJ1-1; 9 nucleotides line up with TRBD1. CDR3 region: CASSQEGTGLRNTEAFF. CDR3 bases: TGCGCCAGCAGCCAAGAGGGGACAGGGCTCAGGAACACTGAAGCTTTCTTT.